The clone carrying this TCR beta chain was counted a few times. Its target is unknown. The CDR3 sequence is 16 residues long. V shed 1 base and J shed 2 bases, with 12 bases lying between them. Germline V lookup: CDR1 PRHDT, CDR2 FYEKMQ (reference sequence). One entry per CDR3 protein, called by TCRdb with MiXCR from the 5' RACE reads. The data show fewer than 900,000 distinct CDR3 sequences, around a sixth seen once. The sample comes from a study of identical twins. Study-wide results and limits: The models systematically underestimated how much out-of-frame TCR alpha was shared in monozygotic twins. Abundant beta clonotypes from cord blood had fewer insertions, unlike memory repertoires, which showed none.

These data were also reused for a study on T cells expressing NK-cell markers. That source adds: The sequencing cohort of eight donors included seven HCMV-seropositive individuals and one seronegative individual. An anti-gamma-delta TCR antibody restricted sorting to alpha-beta TCR T cells in several experiments.

This chain uses TRBV13 with TRBJ2-1; no firm D call. This clonotype originated in a woman aged 18-29 years in good health. Sequencing was performed on PBMCs. The CDR3 spells CASSLVGLGPYNEQFF. The CDR3, as DNA: TGTGCCAGCAGCTTAGTCGGCCTAGGCCCCTACAATGAGCAGTTCTTC.